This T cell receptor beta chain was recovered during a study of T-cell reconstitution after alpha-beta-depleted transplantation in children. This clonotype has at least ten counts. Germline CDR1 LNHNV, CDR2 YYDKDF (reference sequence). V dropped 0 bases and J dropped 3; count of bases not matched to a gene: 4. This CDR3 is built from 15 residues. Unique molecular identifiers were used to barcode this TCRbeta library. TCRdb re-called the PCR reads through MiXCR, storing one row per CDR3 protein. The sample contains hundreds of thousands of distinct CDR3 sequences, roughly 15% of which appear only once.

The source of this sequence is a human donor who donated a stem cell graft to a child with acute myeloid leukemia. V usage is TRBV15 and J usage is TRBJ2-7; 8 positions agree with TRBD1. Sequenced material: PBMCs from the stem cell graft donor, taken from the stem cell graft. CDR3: CATSRDRGQSYEQYF. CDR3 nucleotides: TGTGCCACCAGCAGAGACAGGGGGCAAAGCTACGAGCAGTACTTC.